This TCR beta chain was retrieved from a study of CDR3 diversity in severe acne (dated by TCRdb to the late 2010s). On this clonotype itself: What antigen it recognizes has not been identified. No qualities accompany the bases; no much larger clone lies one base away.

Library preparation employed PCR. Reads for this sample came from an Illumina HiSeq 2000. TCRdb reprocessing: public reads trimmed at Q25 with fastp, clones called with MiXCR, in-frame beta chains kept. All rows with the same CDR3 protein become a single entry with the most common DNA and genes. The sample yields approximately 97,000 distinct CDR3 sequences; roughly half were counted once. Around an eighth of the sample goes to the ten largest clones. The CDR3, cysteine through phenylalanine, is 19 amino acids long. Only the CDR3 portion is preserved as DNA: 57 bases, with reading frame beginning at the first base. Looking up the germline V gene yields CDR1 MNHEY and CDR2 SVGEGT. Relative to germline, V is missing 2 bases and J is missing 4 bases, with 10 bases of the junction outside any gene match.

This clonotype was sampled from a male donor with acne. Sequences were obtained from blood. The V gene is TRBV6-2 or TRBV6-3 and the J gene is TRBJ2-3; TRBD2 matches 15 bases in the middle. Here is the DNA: TGTGCCAGCAGTTACCCCGAAGGGACTAGCGGGGGGTTCGCAGATACGCAGTATTTT. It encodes CASSYPEGTSGGFADTQYF.